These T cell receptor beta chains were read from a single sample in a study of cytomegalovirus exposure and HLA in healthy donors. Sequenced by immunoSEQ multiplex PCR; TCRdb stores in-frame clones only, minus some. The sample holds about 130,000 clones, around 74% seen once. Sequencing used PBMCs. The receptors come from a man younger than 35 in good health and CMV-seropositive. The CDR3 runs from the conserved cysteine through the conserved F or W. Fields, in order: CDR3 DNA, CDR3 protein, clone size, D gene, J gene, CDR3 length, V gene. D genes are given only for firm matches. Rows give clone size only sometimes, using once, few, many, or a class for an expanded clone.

CDR3nt: TGCAGTGCCACAAACACTGAAGCTTTCTTT
CDR3aa: CSATNTEAFF
abundance: few
d_gene: NA
j_gene: TRBJ1-1
len: 10
v_gene: TRBV20-1

CDR3nt: TGCGCCAGCAGCATCCCCCTGGACAGGGGCGGTGGCTACACCTTC
CDR3aa: CASSIPLDRGGGYTF
abundance: NA
d_gene: TRBD1
j_gene: TRBJ1-2
len: 15
v_gene: TRBV5-1

CDR3nt: TGCGCCAGCAGCCAAGTGGGGAGCGGGACGCAGTATTTT
CDR3aa: CASSQVGSGTQYF
abundance: NA
d_gene: NA
j_gene: TRBJ2-3
len: 13
v_gene: TRBV4-3

CDR3nt: TGTGCCAGCAGCCCGGAGGGGTCAGGAGCTTTCTTT
CDR3aa: CASSPEGSGAFF
abundance: NA
d_gene: NA
j_gene: TRBJ1-1
len: 12
v_gene: TRBV7-9

CDR3nt: TGTGCCAGCAGCGTAGCGGACAGCTCCTACGAGCAGTACTTC
CDR3aa: CASSVADSSYEQYF
abundance: NA
d_gene: NA
j_gene: TRBJ2-7
len: 14
v_gene: TRBV7-6

CDR3nt: TGTGCCAGCAAACCCTTTACAGGGGGCGCGGATCAGCCCCAGCATTTT
CDR3aa: CASKPFTGGADQPQHF
abundance: NA
d_gene: TRBD1
j_gene: TRBJ1-5
len: 16
v_gene: TRBV27

CDR3nt: TGCGCCAGCAGCCCCCTACAGGGGCCTAATGAAAAACTGTTTTTT
CDR3aa: CASSPLQGPNEKLFF
abundance: NA
d_gene: TRBD1
j_gene: TRBJ1-4
len: 15
v_gene: TRBV4-1

CDR3nt: TGTGCCAGCAGCGCGGGACCCTTTCGGGGCTACACCTTC
CDR3aa: CASSAGPFRGYTF
abundance: NA
d_gene: NA
j_gene: TRBJ1-2
len: 13
v_gene: TRBV7-8

CDR3nt: TGCGCCAGCAGCCCAAGACAGGGAGCGGACACTGAAGCTTTCTTT
CDR3aa: CASSPRQGADTEAFF
abundance: few
d_gene: TRBD1
j_gene: TRBJ1-1
len: 15
v_gene: TRBV4-1

CDR3nt: TGTGCCAGCAGGGGGGGTTCTAATGAAAAACTGTTTTTT
CDR3aa: CASRGGSNEKLFF
abundance: NA
d_gene: NA
j_gene: TRBJ1-4
len: 13
v_gene: TRBV25-1

CDR3nt: TGTGCCAGCAGTCCCGAACGAGGAGATACGCAGTATTTT
CDR3aa: CASSPERGDTQYF
abundance: NA
d_gene: NA
j_gene: TRBJ2-3
len: 13
v_gene: TRBV6-1

CDR3nt: TGTGCCAGCAGCCGCCGGGGGGGCTTAGGAAATGAGCAGTTCTTC
CDR3aa: CASSRRGGLGNEQFF
abundance: NA
d_gene: TRBD2
j_gene: TRBJ2-1
len: 15
v_gene: TRBV28

CDR3nt: TGTGCCAGCAGCTTAGAGTCAGGGCCCCTCGGCGAGCAGTACTTC
CDR3aa: CASSLESGPLGEQYF
abundance: few
d_gene: NA
j_gene: TRBJ2-7
len: 15
v_gene: TRBV7-9

CDR3nt: TGTGCTAGTGGTTTGGTACTAGGCAGGTCTGGACACAATGAGCAGTTCTTC
CDR3aa: CASGLVLGRSGHNEQFF
abundance: few
d_gene: NA
j_gene: TRBJ2-1
len: 17
v_gene: TRBV12-5

CDR3nt: TGTGCCAGTAGTCCGCAGTTCTATGGCTACACCTTC
CDR3aa: CASSPQFYGYTF
abundance: few
d_gene: NA
j_gene: TRBJ1-2
len: 12
v_gene: TRBV19

CDR3nt: TGTGCCAGCAGCTTAGGCAGGGTAGCTTTCTTT
CDR3aa: CASSLGRVAFF
abundance: NA
d_gene: NA
j_gene: TRBJ1-1
len: 11
v_gene: TRBV7-2

CDR3nt: TGTGCCACCAGCGTACGGGCAGCGGGAGGGAGAGATACGCAGTATTTT
CDR3aa: CATSVRAAGGRDTQYF
abundance: NA
d_gene: TRBD2
j_gene: TRBJ2-3
len: 16
v_gene: TRBV15